This T cell receptor (beta chain) came from a study of T cell responses to AZD1222 COVID-19 vaccine. Broader study findings: Only six individuals given AZD1222 were seropositive at baseline.

This clone was counted once. Its antigen is not identified. Profiled with immunoSEQ multiplex PCR; TCRdb holds only in-frame clones, not every one. The repertoire holds 90,000 to 95,000 clones, with about 89% as singletons. CDR1 is DFQATT and CDR2 is SNEGSKA in the germline V gene (reference sequence). The CDR3 has 12 residues. V gave up 3 bases and J gave up 4 bases; unmatched junction bases: 3. This clonotype was obtained from an adult in good health. The chain joins TRBV20-1 to TRBJ2-7; TRBD2 matches 7 bases. Sequenced here: peripheral blood, sampled on day 0 of AZD1222 vaccination. The CDR3 sequence: CSASAGVYEQYF. The CDR3 DNA sequence: TGCAGTGCTAGTGCGGGAGTTTACGAGCAGTACTTC.